The T cell receptor beta chain under discussion was sequenced for a study of shared clonotypes between healthy human individuals. Overall study context: Researchers drew samples from a couple of women and a few men aged 18 to 49. Study-level findings and limits: Clonotypes which were not shared had lower generation probabilities than clonotypes that all four donors shared.

In the original processing: ImmunoSEQ only sent back junction sequences with no quality scores, so filtering was done differently. The assay was immunoSEQ multiplex PCR, and TCRdb's table has in-frame clones only and misses some. Clone size and the V and J calls come from that table; the DNA yielded D and trimming. Among some 1.1 million clones listed, 60% to 85% were seen once. With regard to this clone: The antigen is undetermined.

Trimming pared 4 bases from V and 4 bases from J, leaving 14 bases between. The CDR3 covers 14 residues. Per germline, CDR1 MDHEN and CDR2 SYDVKM. The chain recombines TRBV28 with TRBJ2-7; tentative D call: TRBD2 (6 bases). The TCR comes from a man aged 18 to 30 in good health. Some clones in this sample may be carry-over from other donors' samples. Specimen: memory CD4+ T cells from PBMCs. Noted subset: CD45RA-negative fraction. The CDR3 sequence is CASSSPTRLYEQYF. CDR3 in DNA: TGTGCCAGCAGTTCCCCGACTAGGTTGTACGAGCAGTACTTC.